This TCR beta chain was sequenced in a study of T-cell memory formation after mild COVID-19 (dated by TCRdb to the early 2020s). General notes on the study: Most TCR sequence clusters were specific to one of the two donors. In two donors, T-cell clones that expanded and contracted after mild COVID-19 were tracked by sequencing TCRalpha and TCRbeta repertoires over time. The cohort was made up of two young adult volunteers, one female and one male, who were previously healthy. What the work shows at the level of the full study, not this receptor alone: SARS-CoV-2 specificity of the second-wave clones peaking on day 37 was not confirmed. Some responding clones were detected in pre-infection memory, which suggested that pre-existing cross-reactive memory T cells had joined the SARS-CoV-2 response. Clones contracting from day 15 to 85 had balanced CD4/CD8 phenotypes, while a second wave expanding from day 15 to 37 was biased towards CD4+. Contracting CD4+ clones were located mainly in the CM and EM memory subsets, whereas CD8+ clones were found to be enriched in EMRA. The study covered only a couple of mild cases, and larger cohorts including severe cases with pre-infection samples were considered necessary.

The listed sequencing device is Illumina NovaSeq 6000. Using 5'RACE with constant-segment primers, TCRalpha and TCRbeta cDNA libraries were constructed, with sample barcodes and unique molecular identifiers added in the process. Trizol reagent was used to extract RNA from every sample. Library amplification was performed in two PCR steps, and a second sample barcode and Illumina TruSeq adapters were introduced in the second step. Sequencing of the libraries was done on an Illumina NovaSeq, producing 2 x 150 bp paired-end reads. The original pipeline was this. Reads were demultiplexed and collapsed into UMI-guided consensus sequences with migec v1.2.7. Using mixcr v2.1.11, UMI consensuses were aligned to TRA and TRB V and J templates and then assembled into clonotypes. A clonotype was counted as expanded or contracted only if both edgeR and NoisET called the change significant, with noise models trained on biological replicates. For edgeR calls, the thresholds were a false discovery rate-adjusted p below 0.01 and a log2 fold-change of 1. PCA with hierarchical clustering of max-normalized trajectories of the 1000 most abundant clonotypes was used as exploratory dynamics analysis. Each responding clone was given a CD4 or CD8 phenotype based on the CD4+ and CD8+ repertoires, which had been sequenced separately. TCRdb itself trimmed the public reads at Q25 with fastp, ran MiXCR and retained productive beta chains. Each CDR3 protein appears once, grouped with its most common genes and DNA. The V and J calls reflect TCRdb's pipeline rather than the authors' work. A total of around 110,000 distinct CDR3 sequences appear in this sample, over 10% of them only once. The top ten clonotypes cover 27% of the sample.

CDR1 SNHLY and CDR2 FYNNEI are derived from the germline V gene. Ends trimmed: V by 5 bases, J by 5 bases; bases unmatched to a gene: 9. The CDR3 has 16 amino acids, counting the end cysteine and phenylalanine. Only the CDR3 part of the read is kept: 48 bases, read in frame from the first base. Ficoll-Paque density gradient centrifugation was the method used to isolate PBMCs. Remarks on this clonotype: It lacks a known antigen. No base quality values were provided; no much bigger clone lies one nucleotide off.

Rearrangement joined TRBV2 to TRBJ2-5; 12 bases in the middle match TRBD2. The specimen sequenced was PBMCs or a T cell subset sorted from them (not recorded which). The TCR originated in an adult woman who had mild COVID-19 (a few samples of this study predate the infection). The sample titles of this study are shuffled in the database, so cell type and time point are left out; the donor was told from shared clones. The nucleotide sequence reads as follows: TGTGCCAGCAGTTGGGCTAGCGGGGGGGCCGGTGAGACCCAGTACTTC. Its coded protein is CASSWASGGAGETQYF.